One and the same sample provided the 26 T cell receptor beta chains below, sequenced in a study of PD-1 blockade in mismatch repair-deficient tumors. TCRdb's copy holds only in-frame clones and misses some; the assay was immunoSEQ multiplex PCR. The sample yields roughly 80,000 clones, approximately 81% seen once. Sequenced material: peripheral blood, taken 12 weeks after starting pembrolizumab. These receptors all come from an adult with mismatch repair-deficient cancer.

This clone came up a few times. The gene calls are TRBV11-2 and TRBJ1-2; no clear D. The CDR3 covers 14 residues. The V gene's germline CDR1 is SGHAT and CDR2 FQNNGV. V was trimmed by 5 bases and J by 2 bases, leaving 12 bases between them. This CDR3 is CASSSPSGNYGYTF. The CDR3 region has the DNA TGTGCCAGCAGCAGTCCTTCAGGAAACTATGGCTACACCTTC.

V and J are TRBV20-1 and TRBJ2-5; no definite D call. Germline V gives CDR1 DFQATT, CDR2 SNEGSKA (reference sequence). The V gene lost 6 bases and the J gene lost 6 bases, with 11 bases spanning the gap. The CDR3 has 11 residues. The CDR3 loop is CSARRDQTQYF. The CDR3 DNA sequence: TGCAGTGCGCGACGTGATCAGACCCAGTACTTC.

V is TRBV10-3 and J is TRBJ1-2, with D perhaps matching TRBD1 (6 bases). The CDR3 runs 15 residues. The germline gives CDR1 ENHRY, CDR2 SYGVKD. With 6 bases removed from V and 0 bases from J, the gap between germline ends came to 14 bases. The CDR3 spells CAISGGQKANYGYTF. The CDR3 bases are TGTGCCATCAGCGGGGGGCAGAAAGCTAACTATGGCTACACCTTC.

The chain combines TRBV29-1 with TRBJ2-7; D not certain. Trimming stripped 5 bases from V and 0 bases from J, with 11 bases between. This CDR3 is built from 13 residues. CDR1 is SQVTM and CDR2 is ANQGSEA in the germline V gene. CDR3 sequence (DNA): TGCAGCGTTTTACATAGAAGCTCCTACGAGCAGTACTTC. This gives the protein CSVLHRSSYEQYF.

V and J are TRBV15 and TRBJ2-1; a possible D gene is TRBD1 (6 bases). CDR3 length: 19 residues. The V end lost 0 bases, the J end lost 0 bases, and 18 bases lay between the germline ends. The germline gives CDR1 LNHNV, CDR2 YYDKDF (reference sequence). The CDR3 DNA is TGTGCCACCAGCAGAGAGCGGGTCAGGGGTCGGAGCTCCTACAATGAGCAGTTCTTC. Translation: CATSRERVRGRSSYNEQFF.

V usage is TRBV7-2 and J usage is TRBJ1-1; D not resolved. The CDR3 has 14 amino acids. Trimming left V 3 bases short and J 0 bases short, with 8 bases between. The germline gives CDR1 SGHTA, CDR2 FQGNSA. The CDR3, as DNA: TGTGCCAGCAGCTTCGACGGACTGAACACTGAAGCTTTCTTT. Translating gives CASSFDGLNTEAFF.

The chain has TRBV5-6 and TRBJ2-3, with D possibly TRBD1 on 5 matching bases. Germline V gene lookup returns CDR1 SGHDT and CDR2 YYEEEE. Trimming took 6 bases from V and 2 from J, leaving 16 bases between them. There are 15 residues in the CDR3. The CDR3 coding sequence is TGTGCCAGCACGTGGACAAATCTACCCACAGATACGCAGTATTTT. This codes for CASTWTNLPTDTQYF.

The chain joins TRBV5-1 to TRBJ1-2; TRBD1 agrees at 8 bases. The CDR3 sequence is 16 residues long. CDR1 is SGHRS and CDR2 is YFSETQ in the germline V gene. Germline trimming cut 3 bases from V and 5 bases from J; bases unmatched to any gene: 12. CDR3 sequence (DNA): TGCGCCAGCAGCTCGGGACAGGAAGGGGGCATATATGGCTACACCTTC. Protein: CASSSGQEGGIYGYTF.

V and J are TRBV5-6 and TRBJ1-4, with D possibly TRBD1 on 6 matching bases. This CDR3 contains 14 residues. Germline values: CDR1 SGHDT, CDR2 YYEEEE. The germline V and J ends were trimmed by 2 bases and 8 bases, with 13 bases remaining between them. The CDR3 region has the DNA TGTGCCAGCAGCTTCTCAGGGGTGGGCGAAAAACTGTTTTTT. As protein: CASSFSGVGEKLFF.

The CDR3 DNA is TGTGCCAGCTCACCAAACGCGCTCAGGGGAGGCAATGAGCAGTTCTTC. Amino acids: CASSPNALRGGNEQFF. The chain has TRBV18 and TRBJ2-1; D tentatively reads TRBD1 or TRBD2 (6 bases each). The germline V gene has CDR1 KGHSH and CDR2 LQKENI. The CDR3 extends over 16 amino acids. V gave up 2 bases and J gave up 6 bases, with 17 bases separating them.

V usage is TRBV7-3 and J usage is TRBJ2-3; 11 nucleotides align to TRBD2. With 1 base clipped from V and 4 bases from J, the junction kept 7 bases outside the gene matches. Germline CDR1 reads SGHTA; CDR2 reads FQGTGA. This CDR3 is 17 amino acids long. CDR3 protein: CASSLKGLAGPPDTQYF. Written as DNA, the CDR3 is TGTGCCAGCAGCTTAAAAGGACTAGCGGGCCCACCAGATACGCAGTATTTT.

This chain connects TRBV7-9 to TRBJ2-7; 7 bases agree with TRBD1. Germline loops: CDR1 SEHNR, CDR2 FQNEAQ (reference sequence). Trimming at V came to 5 bases and at J to 3 bases, leaving 10 bases not matched to a gene. The CDR3 totals 15 residues. The chain's CDR3 is CASSPLTGWDYEQYF. Here the CDR3 DNA reads TGTGCCAGCAGCCCCCTGACAGGGTGGGACTACGAGCAGTACTTC. Variable domain in full (rest from reference TRBV7-9 and TRBJ2-7): DTGVSQNPRHKITKRGQNVTFRCDPISEHNRLYWYRQTLGQGPEFLTYFQNEAQLEKSRLLSDRFSAERPKGSFSTLEIQRTEQGDSAMYLCASSPLTGWDYEQYFGPGTRLTVT.

The rearrangement uses TRBV9 and TRBJ2-1; 9 bases fit TRBD1. The CDR3 contains 16 residues. V was pared by 3 bases and J by 1 base, with 5 bases of the junction left unmatched. From germline, CDR1 is SGDLS and CDR2 YYNGEE. The CDR3 region has the DNA TGTGCCAGCAGCGCCTACGGGACAGGGTCCTACAATGAGCAGTTCTTC. Residues: CASSAYGTGSYNEQFF.

This sequence joins TRBV5-6 and TRBJ2-5; 13 nucleotides agree with TRBD2. The CDR3 has 16 amino acids. CDR1 and CDR2 (germline): SGHDT, YYEEEE. The ends lost 4 bases at V and 4 bases at J; junction bases unmatched: 7. CDR3: CASSATSGRARETQYF. CDR3 in DNA: TGTGCCAGCAGCGCAACTAGCGGGAGGGCTCGAGAGACCCAGTACTTC.

The V call is TRBV2, the J call TRBJ2-5; 8 positions match TRBD2. J was trimmed by 6 bases and V by 7 bases; bases with no gene match: 13. The CDR3 is made up of 15 amino acids. Germline V CDR1 and CDR2: SNHLY, FYNNEI. The CDR3 loop is CASNRGAGVIKTQYF. The CDR3 nucleotides read TGTGCCAGCAACAGAGGAGCGGGAGTAATCAAGACCCAGTACTTC.

CDR3 amino acids: CASSIQGVARSTEQYF. CDR3 DNA: TGTGCCAGTAGTATACAGGGGGTCGCACGGTCAACCGAGCAGTACTTC. This sequence joins TRBV19 and TRBJ2-7, with 7 bases fitting TRBD1. Germline trimming cut 2 bases from V and 6 bases from J; bases unmatched to any gene: 13. Germline-derived CDR1 and CDR2 are LNHDA and SQIVND (reference sequence). This CDR3 comprises 16 residues. Full variable domain (remainder filled in from reference TRBV19 and TRBJ2-7): DGGITQSPKYLFRKEGQNVTLSCEQNLNHDAMYWYRQDPGQGLRLIYYSQIVNDFQKGDIAEGYSVSREKKESFPLTVTSAQKNPTAFYLCASSIQGVARSTEQYFGPGTRLTVT.

This chain uses TRBV11-3 with TRBJ2-4, with TRBD1 as a possible D gene (5 bases). Germline-derived CDR1 and CDR2 are SGHNT and YENEEA. V gave up 0 bases and J gave up 11 bases, with 8 bases separating them. The length of the CDR3 is 12 residues. CDR3 residues: CASSLDRQFQYF. CDR3 sequence (DNA): TGTGCCAGCAGCTTAGATCGACAGTTTCAGTACTTC.

This chain connects TRBV5-5 to TRBJ2-7; D is undetermined. V lost 0 bases and J lost 0, with 13 bases in between. Germline CDR1 and CDR2: SGHKS and YYEKEE (reference sequence). The CDR3 has 16 residues. The CDR3: CASSLGTGYHSYEQYF. CDR3 nucleotide sequence: TGTGCCAGCAGCTTGGGTACCGGGTATCACTCCTACGAGCAGTACTTC.

The chain links TRBV6-5 to TRBJ1-2; 7 bases line up with TRBD1. CDR3 length: 14 amino acids. From germline, CDR1 is MNHEY and CDR2 SVGAGI. The trim removed 5 bases at V and 2 bases at J, leaving 5 bases unmatched. For the CDR3, the DNA is TGTGCCAGCAGTCGCACGACAGGGAACTATGGCTACACCTTC. It yields the protein CASSRTTGNYGYTF.

The chain employs TRBV30 and TRBJ1-5; the D gene is possibly TRBD1 (5 bases). CDR1 is GTSNPN, CDR2 SVGIG, per germline (reference sequence). This CDR3 region has 13 residues. V was cut by 1 base and J by 7 bases, with 11 bases left in between. Here the CDR3 reads CAWSGGLGQPQHF. The CDR3, as DNA: TGTGCCTGGAGTGGGGGGTTAGGGCAGCCCCAGCATTTT.

The chain links TRBV25-1 to TRBJ2-1; TRBD2 aligns across 11 bases. Germline CDR1 and CDR2: MGHDK and SYGVNS. The ends lost 2 bases at V and 2 bases at J; junction bases unmatched: 5. CDR3 length: 17 amino acids. CDR3 residues: CASSEGILAGAYNEQFF. Here the CDR3 DNA reads TGTGCCAGCAGTGAAGGGATACTAGCGGGAGCCTACAATGAGCAGTTCTTC.

This chain connects TRBV6-6 to TRBJ1-2, with unresolved D. The CDR3 has 14 amino acids. The V end was cut by 0 bases, the J end by 7 bases, with 12 bases between. Germline V CDR1 and CDR2: MNHNY, SVGAGI (reference sequence). The CDR3 loop reads CASSYSKAGFGYTF. For the CDR3, the DNA is TGTGCCAGCAGTTACTCGAAGGCTGGGTTTGGCTACACCTTC.

The rearrangement links TRBV5-1 to TRBJ2-3; 8 bases agree with TRBD2. The J segment lost 4 bases and the V segment lost 0 bases, leaving 7 bases of the junction unmatched. The germline gives CDR1 SGHRS, CDR2 YFSETQ. The CDR3 covers 16 residues. CDR3 loop: CASSLVVPAGADTQYF. CDR3 nucleotide sequence: TGCGCCAGCAGCTTGGTAGTGCCAGCGGGAGCAGATACGCAGTATTTT.

The chain recombines TRBV27 with TRBJ2-3; TRBD2 matches at 8 bases. Germline V gives CDR1 MNHEY, CDR2 SMNVEV (reference sequence). V dropped 2 bases and J dropped 2; count of bases not matched to a gene: 6. The CDR3 contains 16 residues. The CDR3: CASSLIGTRPTDTQYF. The CDR3 DNA sequence: TGTGCCAGCAGTTTAATCGGGACTAGACCCACAGATACGCAGTATTTT.

The V and J genes are TRBV27 and TRBJ2-1; 9 bases are shared with TRBD1. The germline V gene encodes CDR1 MNHEY and CDR2 SMNVEV (reference sequence). The CDR3 extends over 14 amino acids. With V trimmed by 5 bases and J by 7 bases, 6 bases remained unmatched. CDR3 sequence: CASSHLGQGNEQFF. CDR3 bases: TGTGCCAGCAGTCACTTGGGACAGGGTAATGAGCAGTTCTTC.

V usage is TRBV11-2 and J usage is TRBJ2-2; D remains unclear. The V gene's germline CDR1 is SGHAT and CDR2 FQNNGV. Trimming removed 1 base from V and 0 bases from J, with 9 bases in between. The CDR3 covers 16 residues. In DNA, the CDR3 is TGTGCCAGCAGCTTAGGTATGGCGCCGAACACCGGGGAGCTGTTTTTT. This translates into CASSLGMAPNTGELFF.